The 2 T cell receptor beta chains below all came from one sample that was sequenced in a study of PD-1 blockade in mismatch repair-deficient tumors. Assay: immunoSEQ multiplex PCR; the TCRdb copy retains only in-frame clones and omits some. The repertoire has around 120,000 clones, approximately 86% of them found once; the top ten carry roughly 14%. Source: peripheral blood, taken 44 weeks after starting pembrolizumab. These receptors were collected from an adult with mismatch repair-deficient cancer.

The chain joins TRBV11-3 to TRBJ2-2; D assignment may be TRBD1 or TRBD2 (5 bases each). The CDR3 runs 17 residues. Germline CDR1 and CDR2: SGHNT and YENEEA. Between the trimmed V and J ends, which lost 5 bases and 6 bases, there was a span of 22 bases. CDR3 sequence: CASSMADPGPVSGELFF. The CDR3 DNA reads TGTGCCAGCAGCATGGCAGATCCGGGACCCGTGTCCGGGGAGCTGTTTTTT.

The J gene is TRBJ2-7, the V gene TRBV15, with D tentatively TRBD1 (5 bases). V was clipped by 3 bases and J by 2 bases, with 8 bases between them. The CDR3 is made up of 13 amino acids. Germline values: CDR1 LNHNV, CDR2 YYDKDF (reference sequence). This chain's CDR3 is CATSRDKTYEQYF. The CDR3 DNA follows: TGTGCCACCAGCAGGGACAAAACCTACGAGCAGTACTTC.